This record looks at one TCR beta chain sequence and its context. Donors comprised healthy HIV-negative adults lacking recent acute infections or vaccinations. The data stem from a study of shared clonotypes between healthy human individuals. Across the whole study: The study drew on a couple of women and three men aged 18 to 49 as donors.

A deep-level run was used for the assay. The protocol was immunoSEQ multiplex PCR, while the TCRdb copy is restricted to in-frame clones and leaves out a portion. In the table there are 2 million to 2.5 million clones, over 90% of which are singletons. The ends were cut back, 5 bases at V and 1 base at J, with 14 bases in the middle. Germline CDR1 is SEHNR and CDR2 is FQNEAQ (reference sequence). CDR3 size: 15 residues. The sequence was collected from a man younger than 30 in good health. Some clones in this sample may be carry-over from other donors' samples. The sequencing sample was made of naive CD4+ T cells from PBMCs. Sample subset: CD45RA+ positively selected. The chain joins TRBV7-9 to TRBJ1-1; D ambiguous. In DNA, the CDR3 is TGTGCCAGCAGCCCCCCCCGCACATCGAACACTGAAGCTTTCTTT. This codes for CASSPPRTSNTEAFF.